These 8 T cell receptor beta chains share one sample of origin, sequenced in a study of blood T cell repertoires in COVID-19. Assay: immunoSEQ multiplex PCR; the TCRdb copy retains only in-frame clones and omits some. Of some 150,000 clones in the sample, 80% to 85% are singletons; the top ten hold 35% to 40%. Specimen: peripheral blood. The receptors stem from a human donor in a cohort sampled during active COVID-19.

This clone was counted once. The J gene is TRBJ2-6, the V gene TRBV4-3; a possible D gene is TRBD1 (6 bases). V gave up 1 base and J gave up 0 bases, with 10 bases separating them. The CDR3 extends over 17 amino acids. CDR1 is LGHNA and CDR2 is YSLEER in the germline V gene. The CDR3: CASSQVGQSSGANVLTF. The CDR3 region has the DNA TGCGCCAGCAGCCAAGTCGGACAGTCCTCTGGGGCCAACGTCCTGACTTTC.

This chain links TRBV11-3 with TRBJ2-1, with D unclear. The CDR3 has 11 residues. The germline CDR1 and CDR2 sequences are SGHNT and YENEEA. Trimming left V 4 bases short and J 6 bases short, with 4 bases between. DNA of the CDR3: TGTGCCAGCAGCTCCATCAATGAGCAGTTCTTC. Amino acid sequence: CASSSINEQFF. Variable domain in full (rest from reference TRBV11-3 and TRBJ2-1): EAGVVQSPRYKIIEKKQPVAFWCNPISGHNTLYWYLQNLGQGPELLIRYENEEAVDDSQLPKDRFSAERLKGVDSTLKIQPAELGDSAVYLCASSSINEQFFGPGTRLTVL.

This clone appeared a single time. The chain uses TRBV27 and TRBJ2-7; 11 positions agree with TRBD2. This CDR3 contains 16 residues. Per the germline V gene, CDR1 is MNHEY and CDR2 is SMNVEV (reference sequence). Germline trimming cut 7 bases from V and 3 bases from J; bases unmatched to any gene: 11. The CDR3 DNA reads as TGTGCCAGCAAACCCAATAGCGGGGGGGCCATCTACGAGCAGTACTTC. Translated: CASKPNSGGAIYEQYF.

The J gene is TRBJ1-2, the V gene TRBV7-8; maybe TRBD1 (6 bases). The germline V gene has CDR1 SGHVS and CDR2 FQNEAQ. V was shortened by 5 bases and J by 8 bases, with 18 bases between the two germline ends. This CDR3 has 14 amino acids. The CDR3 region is CASSPSTGFGGYTF. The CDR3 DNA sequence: TGTGCCAGCAGCCCCAGCACAGGGTTTGGAGGCTACACCTTC.

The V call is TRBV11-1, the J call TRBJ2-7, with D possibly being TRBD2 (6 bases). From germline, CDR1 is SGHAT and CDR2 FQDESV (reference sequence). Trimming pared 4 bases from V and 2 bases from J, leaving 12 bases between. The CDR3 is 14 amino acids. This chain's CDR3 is CASSSSGQAYEQYF. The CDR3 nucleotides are TGTGCCAGCAGCTCCAGCGGGCAAGCCTACGAGCAGTACTTC. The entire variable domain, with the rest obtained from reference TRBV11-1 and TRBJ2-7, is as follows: EAEVAQSPRYKITEKSQAVAFWCDPISGHATLYWYRQILGQGPELLVQFQDESVVDDSQLPKDRFSAERLKGVDSTLKIQPAELGDSAMYLCASSSSGQAYEQYFGPGTRLTVT.

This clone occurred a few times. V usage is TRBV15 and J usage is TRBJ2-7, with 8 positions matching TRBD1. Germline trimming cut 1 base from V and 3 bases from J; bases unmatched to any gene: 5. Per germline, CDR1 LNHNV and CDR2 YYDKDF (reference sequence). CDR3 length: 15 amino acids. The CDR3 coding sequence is TGTGCCACCAGCAGAGGAGCGACAGGGGACTACGAGCAGTACTTC. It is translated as CATSRGATGDYEQYF.

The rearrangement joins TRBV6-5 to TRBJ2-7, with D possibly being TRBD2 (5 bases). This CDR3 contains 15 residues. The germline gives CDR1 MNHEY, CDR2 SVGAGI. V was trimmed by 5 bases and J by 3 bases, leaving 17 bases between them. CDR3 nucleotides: TGTGCCAGCAGTAAACCAACCGAGGCGGGCTACGAGCAGTACTTC. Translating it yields CASSKPTEAGYEQYF.

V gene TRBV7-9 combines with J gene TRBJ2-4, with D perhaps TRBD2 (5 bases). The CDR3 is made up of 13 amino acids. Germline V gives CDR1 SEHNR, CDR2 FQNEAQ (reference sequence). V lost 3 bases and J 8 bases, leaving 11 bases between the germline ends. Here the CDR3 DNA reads TGTGCCAGCAGCTTCGGGAAAGTAGACATTCAGTACTTC. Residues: CASSFGKVDIQYF.